This T cell receptor (beta chain) was sequenced for a study of blood T cells in healthy people across ages. With respect to this clonotype: Its target is not known.

The authors ran a second PCR of about 7 to 11 cycles using a sample-barcoded 5' primer and a J-beta primer mix. A template-switch adaptor containing 12 random nucleotides labeled each cDNA molecule. TCRdb used MiXCR to reprocess the 5' RACE reads, holding one entry per CDR3 protein. The sample lists hundreds of thousands of distinct CDR3 sequences; approximately 31% were seen once. Donors were healthy Caucasian individuals from Russia aged roughly 6 to 100. Study conclusions and caveats: Aged donors had fewer naive CD4+ cells and lower diversity than long-lived donors.

Germline assignment: CDR1 DFQATT and CDR2 SNEGSKA (reference sequence). The V end lost 4 bases, the J end lost 0 bases, and 9 bases lay between the germline ends. CDR3 length: 13 amino acids. The specimen was blood. The clonotype comes from a woman over 75 in good health. The chain links TRBV20-1 to TRBJ1-1; D remains unclear. The chain's CDR3 is CSAKGTMNTEAFF. DNA of the CDR3: TGCAGTGCTAAGGGAACCATGAACACTGAAGCTTTCTTT.